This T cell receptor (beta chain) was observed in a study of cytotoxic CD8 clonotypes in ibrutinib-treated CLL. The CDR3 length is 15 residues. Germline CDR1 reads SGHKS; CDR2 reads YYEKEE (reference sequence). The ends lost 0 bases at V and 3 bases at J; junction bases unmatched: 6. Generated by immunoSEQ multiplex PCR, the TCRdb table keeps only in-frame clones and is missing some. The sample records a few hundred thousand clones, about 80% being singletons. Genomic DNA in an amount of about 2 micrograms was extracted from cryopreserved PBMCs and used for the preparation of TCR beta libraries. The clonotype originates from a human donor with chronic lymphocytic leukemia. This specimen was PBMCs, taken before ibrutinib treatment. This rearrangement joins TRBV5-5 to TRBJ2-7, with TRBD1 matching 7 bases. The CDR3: CASSLDRGSGYEQYF. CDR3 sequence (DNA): TGTGCCAGCAGCTTGGACAGGGGATCGGGCTACGAGCAGTACTTC.